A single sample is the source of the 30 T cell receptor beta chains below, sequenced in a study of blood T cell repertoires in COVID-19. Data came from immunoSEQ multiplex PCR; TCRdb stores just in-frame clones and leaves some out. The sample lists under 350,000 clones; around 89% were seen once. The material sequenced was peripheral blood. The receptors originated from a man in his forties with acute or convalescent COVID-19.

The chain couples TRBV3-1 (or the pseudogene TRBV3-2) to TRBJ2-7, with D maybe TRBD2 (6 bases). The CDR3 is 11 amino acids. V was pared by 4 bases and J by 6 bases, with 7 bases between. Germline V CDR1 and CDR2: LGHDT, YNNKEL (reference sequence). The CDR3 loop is CASSLGGEQYF. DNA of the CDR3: TGTGCCAGCAGCCTGGGGGGCGAGCAGTACTTC.

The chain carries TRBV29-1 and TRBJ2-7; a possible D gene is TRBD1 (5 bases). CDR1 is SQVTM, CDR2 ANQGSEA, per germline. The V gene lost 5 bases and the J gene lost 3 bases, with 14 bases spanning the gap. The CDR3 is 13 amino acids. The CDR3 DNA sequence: TGCAGCGTTAAAGGGCCAGGGCGCTACGAGCAGTACTTC. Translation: CSVKGPGRYEQYF.

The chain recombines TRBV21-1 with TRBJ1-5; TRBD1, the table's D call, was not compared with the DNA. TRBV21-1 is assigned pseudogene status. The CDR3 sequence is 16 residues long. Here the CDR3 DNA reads TGTGCCAGCAGCAAAGAGTTACAGGGGAGTCATCAGCCCCAGCATTTT. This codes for CASSKELQGSHQPQHF.

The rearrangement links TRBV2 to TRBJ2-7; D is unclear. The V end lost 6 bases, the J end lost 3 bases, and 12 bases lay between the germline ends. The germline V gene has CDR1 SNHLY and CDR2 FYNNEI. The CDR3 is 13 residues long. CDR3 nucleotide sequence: TGTGCCAGCAGCCTCTTGCGGAGCTACGAGCAGTACTTC. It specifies CASSLLRSYEQYF. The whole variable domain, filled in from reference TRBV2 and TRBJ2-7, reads EPEVTQTPSHQVTQMGQEVILRCVPISNHLYFYWYRQILGQKVEFLVSFYNNEISEKSEIFDDQFSVERPDGSNFTLKIRSTKLEDSAMYFCASSLLRSYEQYFGPGTRLTVT.

CDR3: CASSLPGSGELFF. As DNA, the CDR3 is TGTGCCAGCAGCCTCCCCGGGTCCGGGGAGCTGTTTTTT. The chain employs TRBV7-9 and TRBJ2-2; D not certain. With 5 bases removed from V and 6 bases from J, the gap between germline ends came to 10 bases. This CDR3 spans 13 amino acids. Per the germline V gene, CDR1 is SEHNR and CDR2 is FQNEAQ (reference sequence). The full variable domain, rest sourced from reference TRBV7-9 and TRBJ2-2, is DTGVSQNPRHKITKRGQNVTFRCDPISEHNRLYWYRQTLGQGPEFLTYFQNEAQLEKSRLLSDRFSAERPKGSFSTLEIQRTEQGDSAMYLCASSLPGSGELFFGEGSRLTVL.

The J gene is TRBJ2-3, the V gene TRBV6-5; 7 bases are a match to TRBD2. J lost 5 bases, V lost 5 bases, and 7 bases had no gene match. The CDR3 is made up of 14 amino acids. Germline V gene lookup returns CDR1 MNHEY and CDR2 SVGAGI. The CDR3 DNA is TGTGCCAGCAGTAGGAAGCGGGGAGGAGATACGCAGTATTTT. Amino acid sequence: CASSRKRGGDTQYF.

CDR3 loop: CASSPLGNEQFF. CDR3 nucleotides: TGTGCCAGCAGTCCGCTCGGGAATGAGCAGTTCTTC. The chain recombines TRBV12-3 or TRBV12-4 with TRBJ2-1; D remains ambiguous. The CDR3 has 12 amino acids. V was shortened by 5 bases and J by 7 bases, with 9 bases between the two germline ends.

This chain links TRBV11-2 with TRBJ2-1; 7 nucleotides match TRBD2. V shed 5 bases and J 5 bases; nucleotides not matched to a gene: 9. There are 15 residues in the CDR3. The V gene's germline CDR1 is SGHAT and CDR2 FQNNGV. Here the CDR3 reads CASSQLYSGDNEQFF. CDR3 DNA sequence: TGTGCCAGCAGCCAACTCTACAGCGGGGACAATGAGCAGTTCTTC.

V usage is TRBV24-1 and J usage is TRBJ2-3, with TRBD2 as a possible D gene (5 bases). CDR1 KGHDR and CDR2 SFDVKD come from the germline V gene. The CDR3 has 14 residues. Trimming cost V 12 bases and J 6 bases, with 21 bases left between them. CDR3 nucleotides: TGTGCCTCCCGCGGGTCTAACCCTAGGGATACGCAGTATTTT. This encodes CASRGSNPRDTQYF.

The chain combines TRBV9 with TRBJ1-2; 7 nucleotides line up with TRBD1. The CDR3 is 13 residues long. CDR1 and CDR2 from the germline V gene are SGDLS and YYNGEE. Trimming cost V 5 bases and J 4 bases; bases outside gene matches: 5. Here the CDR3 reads CASSTGQPYGYTF. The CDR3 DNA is TGTGCCAGCAGTACGGGACAGCCCTATGGCTACACCTTC.

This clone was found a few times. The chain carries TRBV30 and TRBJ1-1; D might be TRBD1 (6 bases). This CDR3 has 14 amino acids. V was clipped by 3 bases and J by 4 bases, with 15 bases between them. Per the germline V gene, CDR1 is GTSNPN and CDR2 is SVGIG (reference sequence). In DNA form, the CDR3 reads TGTGCCTGGAGCTACGCCGACAGGACCACTGAAGCTTTCTTT. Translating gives CAWSYADRTTEAFF.

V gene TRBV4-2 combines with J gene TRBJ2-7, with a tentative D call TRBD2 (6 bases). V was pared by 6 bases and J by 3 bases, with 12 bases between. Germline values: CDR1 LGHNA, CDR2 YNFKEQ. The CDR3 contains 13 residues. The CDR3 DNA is TGTGCCAGCAGTTCCGATAGCGGCTACGAGCAGTACTTC. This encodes CASSSDSGYEQYF.

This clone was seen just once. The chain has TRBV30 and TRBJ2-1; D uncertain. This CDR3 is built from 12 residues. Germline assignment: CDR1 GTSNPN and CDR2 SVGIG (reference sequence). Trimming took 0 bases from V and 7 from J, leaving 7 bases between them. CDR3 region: CAWSVIGNEQFF. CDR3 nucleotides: TGTGCCTGGAGTGTAATCGGGAATGAGCAGTTCTTC.

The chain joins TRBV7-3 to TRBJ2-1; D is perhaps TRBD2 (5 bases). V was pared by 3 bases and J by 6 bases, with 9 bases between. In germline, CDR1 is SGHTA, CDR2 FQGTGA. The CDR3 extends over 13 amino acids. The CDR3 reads CASSLARGNEQFF. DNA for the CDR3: TGTGCCAGCAGCTTGGCCCGGGGCAATGAGCAGTTCTTC. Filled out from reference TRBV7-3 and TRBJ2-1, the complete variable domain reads GAGVSQTPSNKVTEKGKYVELRCDPISGHTALYWYRQSLGQGPEFLIYFQGTGAADDSGLPNDRFFAVRPEGSVSTLKIQRTERGDSAVYLCASSLARGNEQFFGPGTRLTVL.

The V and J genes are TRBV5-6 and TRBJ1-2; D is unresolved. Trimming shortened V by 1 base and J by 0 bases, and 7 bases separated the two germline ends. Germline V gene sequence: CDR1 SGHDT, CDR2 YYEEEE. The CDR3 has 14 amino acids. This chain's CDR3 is CASSLTQTNYGYTF. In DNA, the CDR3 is TGTGCCAGCAGCTTGACCCAGACTAACTATGGCTACACCTTC.

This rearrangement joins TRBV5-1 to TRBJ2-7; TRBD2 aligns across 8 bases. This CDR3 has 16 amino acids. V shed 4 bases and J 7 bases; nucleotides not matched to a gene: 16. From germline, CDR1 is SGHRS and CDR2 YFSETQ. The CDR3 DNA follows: TGCGCCAGCAGCCCGGAGACTAGCGCCACTCGGGAGGAGCAGTACTTC. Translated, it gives CASSPETSATREEQYF.

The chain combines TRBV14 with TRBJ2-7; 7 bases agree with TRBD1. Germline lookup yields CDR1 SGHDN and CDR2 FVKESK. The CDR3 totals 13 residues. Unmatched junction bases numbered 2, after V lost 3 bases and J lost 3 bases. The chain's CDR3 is CASSQDRIYEQYF. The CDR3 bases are TGTGCCAGCAGCCAGGACAGGATCTACGAGCAGTACTTC.

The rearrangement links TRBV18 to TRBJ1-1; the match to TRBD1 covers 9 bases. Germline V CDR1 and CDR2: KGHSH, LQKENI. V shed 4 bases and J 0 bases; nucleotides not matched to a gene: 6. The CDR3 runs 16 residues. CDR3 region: CASSLQGAGMNTEAFF. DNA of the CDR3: TGTGCCAGCTCACTACAGGGGGCCGGAATGAACACTGAAGCTTTCTTT.

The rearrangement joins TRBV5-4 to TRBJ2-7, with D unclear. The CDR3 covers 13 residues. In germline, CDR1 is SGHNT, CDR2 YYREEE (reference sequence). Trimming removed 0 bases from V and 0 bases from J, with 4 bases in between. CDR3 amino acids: CASSLASSYEQYF. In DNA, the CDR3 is TGTGCCAGCAGCTTGGCTAGCTCCTACGAGCAGTACTTC.

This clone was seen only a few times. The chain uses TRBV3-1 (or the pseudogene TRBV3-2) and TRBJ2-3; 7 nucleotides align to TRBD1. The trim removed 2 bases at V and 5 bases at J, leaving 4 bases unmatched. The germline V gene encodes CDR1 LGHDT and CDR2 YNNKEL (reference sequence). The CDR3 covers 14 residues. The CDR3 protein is CASSQTGEGDTQYF. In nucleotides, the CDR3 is TGTGCCAGCAGCCAAACAGGGGAAGGAGATACGCAGTATTTT.

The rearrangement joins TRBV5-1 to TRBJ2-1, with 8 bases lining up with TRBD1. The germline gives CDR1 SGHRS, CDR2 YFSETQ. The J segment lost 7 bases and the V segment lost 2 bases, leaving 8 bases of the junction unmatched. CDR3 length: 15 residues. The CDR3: CASSFQDRERNEQFF. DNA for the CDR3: TGCGCCAGCAGCTTCCAGGACAGGGAGAGAAATGAGCAGTTCTTC.

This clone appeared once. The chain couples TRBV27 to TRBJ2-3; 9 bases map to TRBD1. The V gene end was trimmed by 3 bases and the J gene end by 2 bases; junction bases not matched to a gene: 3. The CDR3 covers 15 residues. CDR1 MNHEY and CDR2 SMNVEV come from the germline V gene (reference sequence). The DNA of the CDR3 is TGTGCCAGCAGTTTGGGGACAGGGACCACAGATACGCAGTATTTT. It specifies CASSLGTGTTDTQYF.

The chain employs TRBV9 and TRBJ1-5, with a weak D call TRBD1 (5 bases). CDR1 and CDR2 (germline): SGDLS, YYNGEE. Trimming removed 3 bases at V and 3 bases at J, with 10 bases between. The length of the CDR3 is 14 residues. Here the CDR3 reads CASSAGHSNQPQHF. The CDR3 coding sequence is TGTGCCAGCAGCGCTGGACACTCCAATCAGCCCCAGCATTTT.

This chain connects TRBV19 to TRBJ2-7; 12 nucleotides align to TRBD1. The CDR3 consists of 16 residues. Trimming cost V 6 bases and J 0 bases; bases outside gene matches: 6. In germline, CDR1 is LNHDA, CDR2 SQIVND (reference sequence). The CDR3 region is CASRGQGASSSYEQYF. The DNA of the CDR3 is TGTGCCAGTAGGGGACAGGGGGCCTCGAGCTCCTACGAGCAGTACTTC.

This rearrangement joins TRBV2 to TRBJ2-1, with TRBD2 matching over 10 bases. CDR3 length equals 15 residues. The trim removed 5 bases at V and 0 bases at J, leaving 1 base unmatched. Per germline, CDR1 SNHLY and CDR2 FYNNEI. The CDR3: CASSLAGASYNEQFF. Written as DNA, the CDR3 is TGTGCCAGCAGTCTAGCGGGGGCCTCCTACAATGAGCAGTTCTTC.

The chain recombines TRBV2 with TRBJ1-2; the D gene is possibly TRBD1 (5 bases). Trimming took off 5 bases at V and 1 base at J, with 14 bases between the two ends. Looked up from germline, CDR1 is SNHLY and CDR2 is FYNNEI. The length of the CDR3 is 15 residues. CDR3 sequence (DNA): TGTGCCAGCAGTCCCCGCGGGGGGAGTAACTATGGCTACACCTTC. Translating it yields CASSPRGGSNYGYTF.

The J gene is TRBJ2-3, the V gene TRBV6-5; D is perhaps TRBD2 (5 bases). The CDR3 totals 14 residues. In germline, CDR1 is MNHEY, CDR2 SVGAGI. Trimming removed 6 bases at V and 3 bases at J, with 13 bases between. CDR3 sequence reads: CASRILPGTDTQYF. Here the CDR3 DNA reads TGTGCCAGCAGAATACTTCCGGGGACAGATACGCAGTATTTT.

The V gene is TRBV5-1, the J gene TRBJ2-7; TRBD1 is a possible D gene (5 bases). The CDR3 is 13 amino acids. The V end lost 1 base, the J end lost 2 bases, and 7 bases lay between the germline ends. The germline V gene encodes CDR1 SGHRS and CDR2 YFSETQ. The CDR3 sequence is CASSLSGPYEQYF. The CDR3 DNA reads TGCGCCAGCAGCTTGTCAGGGCCCTACGAGCAGTACTTC.

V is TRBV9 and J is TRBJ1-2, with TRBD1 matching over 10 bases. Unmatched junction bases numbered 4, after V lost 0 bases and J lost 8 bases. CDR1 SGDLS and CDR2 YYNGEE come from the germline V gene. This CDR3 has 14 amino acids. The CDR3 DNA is TGTGCCAGCAGCGTAGGAGGACAGGGGGGCGGCTACACCTTC. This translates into CASSVGGQGGGYTF.

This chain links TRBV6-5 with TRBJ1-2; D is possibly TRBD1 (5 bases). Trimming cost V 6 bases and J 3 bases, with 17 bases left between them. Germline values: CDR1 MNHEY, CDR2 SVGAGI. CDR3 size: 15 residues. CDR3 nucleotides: TGTGCCAGCAGCCTGGAGGGGCCTAGGGACTATGGCTACACCTTC. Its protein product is CASSLEGPRDYGYTF.